The 31 T cell receptor beta chains below all came from one sample that was sequenced in a study of shared clonotypes between healthy human individuals. Here immunoSEQ multiplex PCR was the method, and the copy in TCRdb shows in-frame clones only, minus some. The table lists 2,500,000 or so clones, roughly 90% of them singletons. Specimen: naive CD4+ T cells from PBMCs. Indicated subset: CD45RA+ positively selected. The receptors derive from a young man in good health. Some clones in this sample may be carry-over from other donors' samples.

A word on this clone: Other nucleotide sequences from this sample produce the same CDR3. The chain is built from TRBV4-1 and TRBJ1-2; possibly TRBD1 for D (5 bases). V lost 0 bases, J lost 4 bases, and 9 bases lay in between. There are 14 residues in the CDR3. CDR1 MGHRA and CDR2 YSYEKL come from the germline V gene. DNA of the CDR3: TGCGCCAGCAGCCAAGATGGACAAAGCTATGGCTACACCTTC. Amino acid sequence: CASSQDGQSYGYTF.

As to this clone: Different DNA sequences within this sample yield the same CDR3. The chain uses TRBV7-3 and TRBJ2-1; D remains unclear. This CDR3 comprises 14 residues. CDR1 is SGHTA, CDR2 FQGTGA, per germline. V was clipped by 1 base and J by 0 bases, with 4 bases between them. The CDR3 DNA reads as TGTGCCAGCAGCTTAAGAGGCTCCTACAATGAGCAGTTCTTC. Amino acid sequence: CASSLRGSYNEQFF.

The count of this clone is one. The chain carries TRBV19 and TRBJ1-2, with D possibly being TRBD1 (6 bases). V was pared by 5 bases and J by 4 bases, with 14 bases between. Germline-derived CDR1 and CDR2 are LNHDA and SQIVND (reference sequence). This CDR3 comprises 14 residues. CDR3 coding DNA: TGTGCCAGTAGTCCCTCCGGACAGCTCTATGGCTACACCTTC. It specifies CASSPSGQLYGYTF.

About this clone itself: Different DNA sequences within this sample yield the same CDR3. The rearrangement joins TRBV27 to TRBJ2-3; D is possibly TRBD1 (6 bases). Deletions cut 4 bases from V and 3 bases from J, with 8 bases between. Germline V gene sequence: CDR1 MNHEY, CDR2 SMNVEV (reference sequence). This CDR3 spans 13 amino acids. The CDR3 coding sequence is TGTGCCAGCAGTTCCAGGGGAACAGATACGCAGTATTTT. This gives the protein CASSSRGTDTQYF.

This chain links TRBV5-1 with TRBJ2-7; a weak D match, TRBD1 (8 bases). V was shortened by 0 bases and J by 3 bases, with 13 bases between the two germline ends. The CDR3 is 15 amino acids. The V gene's germline CDR1 is SGHRS and CDR2 YFSETQ. DNA of the CDR3: TGCGCCAGCAGCTTGGATAACAGGGGGGGCTACGAGCAGTACTTC. Amino acid sequence: CASSLDNRGGYEQYF.

This chain links TRBV7-2 with TRBJ1-1, with D uncertain. This CDR3 has 16 residues. The germline CDR1 and CDR2 sequences are SGHTA and FQGNSA. With 2 bases removed from V and 0 bases from J, the gap between germline ends came to 13 bases. CDR3 residues: CASSLRPGGMNTEAFF. CDR3 bases: TGTGCCAGCAGCTTAAGGCCCGGCGGCATGAACACTGAAGCTTTCTTT.

The rearrangement uses TRBV19 and TRBJ2-7; perhaps TRBD1 as D (6 bases). In germline, CDR1 is LNHDA, CDR2 SQIVND (reference sequence). V lost 3 bases to trimming and J lost 3 bases, with 15 bases between them. The CDR3 has 15 amino acids. The CDR3 DNA follows: TGTGCCAGTAGTATCCGCGGACAGACCCTCTACGAGCAGTACTTC. Protein: CASSIRGQTLYEQYF.

The V and J genes are TRBV7-6 and TRBJ2-1, with 13 bases identical to TRBD2. CDR1 and CDR2 from the germline V gene are SGHVS and FNYEAQ. The CDR3 consists of 20 residues. Trimming cost V 0 bases and J 2 bases; bases outside gene matches: 10. As DNA, the CDR3 is TGTGCCAGCAGCTTAGCCCCTTTTGGACTAGCGGGAGCCCCCTACAATGAGCAGTTCTTC. Its translation is CASSLAPFGLAGAPYNEQFF.

The chain links TRBV6-5 to TRBJ2-6; 7 bases line up with TRBD1. Germline V CDR1 and CDR2: MNHEY, SVGAGI. This CDR3 comprises 15 residues. V lost 6 bases to trimming and J lost 4 bases; unmatched junction nucleotides: 6. CDR3: CASSTGQAGANVLTF. The DNA for the CDR3 is TGTGCCAGCAGCACAGGACAGGCCGGGGCCAACGTCCTGACTTTC.

The chain joins TRBV6-1 to TRBJ2-3; D may be TRBD2 (5 bases). CDR1 is MNHNS, CDR2 SASEGT, per germline. V dropped 8 bases and J dropped 10 bases, with 10 bases sitting between them. CDR3 length equals 10 residues. Here the CDR3 reads CASQLGAQYF. CDR3 sequence (DNA): TGTGCCAGCCAGCTCGGGGCGCAGTATTTT.

The chain couples TRBV6-1 to TRBJ2-7, with D possibly being TRBD2 (6 bases). In germline, CDR1 is MNHNS, CDR2 SASEGT. The CDR3 has 14 residues. V dropped 10 bases and J dropped 1 base, with 17 bases sitting between them. The CDR3 region is CATSIAVSSYEQYF. The DNA for the CDR3 is TGTGCCACCTCCATAGCGGTCTCGTCCTACGAGCAGTACTTC.

Worth noting for this clone: Within the sample, other DNA sequences also encode this same CDR3. The chain joins TRBV28 to TRBJ2-7; D gene unclear. Trimming pared 2 bases from V and 6 bases from J, leaving 5 bases between. Germline values: CDR1 MDHEN, CDR2 SYDVKM. The CDR3 spans 11 residues. The DNA of the CDR3 is TGTGCCAGCAGTTTAAGCCTCGAGCAGTACTTC. It encodes CASSLSLEQYF.

The chain couples TRBV28 to TRBJ1-1, with D hard to call. V dropped 2 bases and J dropped 3 bases, with 13 bases sitting between them. The CDR3 sequence is 15 residues long. CDR1 and CDR2 (germline): MDHEN, SYDVKM. This CDR3 is CASSLNGGLYTEAFF. In DNA form, the CDR3 reads TGTGCCAGCAGTTTAAACGGAGGACTTTACACTGAAGCTTTCTTT. The entire variable domain, with the rest obtained from reference TRBV28 and TRBJ1-1, is as follows: DVKVTQSSRYLVKRTGEKVFLECVQDMDHENMFWYRQDPGLGLRLIYFSYDVKMKEKGDIPEGYSVSREKKERFSLILESASTNQTSMYLCASSLNGGLYTEAFFGQGTRLTVV.

The chain joins TRBV27 to TRBJ2-7; TRBD1 agrees at 8 bases. CDR1 and CDR2 (germline): MNHEY, SMNVEV (reference sequence). This CDR3 has 15 residues. Trimming at V came to 2 bases and at J to 5 bases, leaving 8 bases not matched to a gene. The CDR3 DNA sequence: TGTGCCAGCAGTTTAAGACGTCAGGGGGCCCACGAGCAGTACTTC. It encodes CASSLRRQGAHEQYF.

CDR3 loop: CASRGTGGTYGYTF. The CDR3 coding sequence is TGTGCCAGCAGAGGGACAGGGGGAACCTATGGCTACACCTTC. The chain links TRBV28 to TRBJ1-2, with TRBD1 matching 11 bases. The CDR3 sequence is 14 residues long. V gave up 6 bases and J gave up 4 bases; unmatched junction bases: 4. Per the germline V gene, CDR1 is MDHEN and CDR2 is SYDVKM.

The J gene is TRBJ1-6, the V gene TRBV4-3; tentative D call: TRBD1 (6 bases). The CDR3 length is 16 residues. CDR1 and CDR2 from the germline V gene are LGHNA and YSLEER. The V and J ends lost 0 bases and 11 bases respectively, with 17 bases between them. In nucleotides, the CDR3 is TGCGCCAGCAGCCAAGATTTAATAAGGCAGGGGCCACCCCTCCACTTT. Amino acid sequence: CASSQDLIRQGPPLHF.

Turning to this clone: Other DNA variants within this sample encode the same CDR3. The chain couples TRBV7-9 to TRBJ2-3, with D possibly matching TRBD2 (6 bases). V lost 5 bases and J lost 3, with 12 bases in between. Germline V gene lookup returns CDR1 SEHNR and CDR2 FQNEAQ (reference sequence). This CDR3 has 14 residues. For the CDR3, the DNA is TGTGCCAGCAGCCCATCCGGGAGTACAGATACGCAGTATTTT. Its translation: CASSPSGSTDTQYF.

This clone was detected once. The chain has TRBV7-2 and TRBJ1-2; 8 bases match TRBD1. Losses at the gene ends were 1 base for V and 4 bases for J; bases not matched to a gene: 2. The CDR3 is 14 residues long. The V gene's germline CDR1 is SGHTA and CDR2 FQGNSA. In nucleotides, the CDR3 is TGTGCCAGCAGCTTAGGGGACAGGCCCTATGGCTACACCTTC. Residues: CASSLGDRPYGYTF.

This chain connects TRBV4-1 to TRBJ1-5, with no clear D. The ends were cut back, 5 bases at V and 0 bases at J, with 11 bases in the middle. This CDR3 has 15 residues. CDR1 is MGHRA and CDR2 is YSYEKL in the germline V gene. The CDR3 nucleotides read TGCGCCAGCAGCGAGACGGACCTTAGCAATCAGCCCCAGCATTTT. Translated: CASSETDLSNQPQHF.

This chain links TRBV6-5 with TRBJ1-4, with D possibly matching TRBD1 (6 bases). The germline V and J ends were trimmed by 6 bases and 0 bases, with 11 bases remaining between them. The CDR3 contains 15 residues. Germline CDR1 reads MNHEY; CDR2 reads SVGAGI. The CDR3 sequence is CASRVNRATNEKLFF. CDR3 nucleotide sequence: TGTGCCAGCAGGGTAAACAGGGCAACTAATGAAAAACTGTTTTTT.

The CDR3 sequence is CASSLDRLLNEQFF. The DNA of the CDR3 is TGTGCCAGCAGTTTGGACAGGCTACTGAATGAGCAGTTCTTC. The rearrangement uses TRBV27 and TRBJ2-1; the match to TRBD1 covers 7 bases. This CDR3 is 14 amino acids long. The J segment lost 7 bases and the V segment lost 3 bases, leaving 6 bases of the junction unmatched. The germline CDR1 and CDR2 sequences are MNHEY and SMNVEV (reference sequence).

The sample holds one count of this clone. Other DNA sequences in this sample translate to the same CDR3. The rearrangement links TRBV2 to TRBJ2-7; 9 nucleotides match TRBD1. Trimming removed 11 bases from V and 0 bases from J; junction bases left unmatched: 2. Germline loops: CDR1 SNHLY, CDR2 FYNNEI. The CDR3 loop spans 12 amino acids. CDR3 in DNA: TGTGCCGGACAGGGGTCCTCCTACGAGCAGTACTTC. Translated: CAGQGSSYEQYF. Together with reference TRBV2 and TRBJ2-7, the CDR3 gives the full variable domain: EPEVTQTPSHQVTQMGQEVILRCVPISNHLYFYWYRQILGQKVEFLVSFYNNEISEKSEIFDDQFSVERPDGSNFTLKIRSTKLEDSAMYFCAGQGSSYEQYFGPGTRLTVT.

Comments on this clone: The same CDR3 also results from other DNA sequences found in this sample. The CDR3 sequence is CASSLGNTGELFF. CDR3 DNA: TGTGCCAGCAGCTTAGGGAACACCGGGGAGCTGTTTTTT. J is TRBJ2-2 and V is TRBV5-4; D remains ambiguous. This CDR3 region has 13 residues. The germline gives CDR1 SGHNT, CDR2 YYREEE (reference sequence). Trimming shortened V by 2 bases and J by 1 base, and 3 bases separated the two germline ends.

The chain couples TRBV27 to TRBJ2-1; 9 bases agree with TRBD2. CDR1 and CDR2 (germline): MNHEY, SMNVEV (reference sequence). Unmatched junction bases numbered 7, after V lost 3 bases and J lost 7 bases. CDR3 size: 15 residues. CDR3 bases: TGTGCCAGCAGTTTCATTAGCGGGAGTGTTAATGAGCAGTTCTTC. Amino acids: CASSFISGSVNEQFF.

CDR3 sequence reads: CASIRGNSGAPPDEQYF. The CDR3 coding sequence is TGCGCCAGCATTCGAGGGAATAGCGGGGCTCCCCCCGACGAGCAGTACTTC. The chain couples TRBV10-1 to TRBJ2-7, with 8 bases identical to TRBD2. Germline V gene sequence: CDR1 WNHNN, CDR2 SYGVQD (reference sequence). The CDR3 length is 17 residues. J was trimmed by 5 bases and V by 7 bases; bases with no gene match: 19.

As DNA, the CDR3 is TGTGCCAGCAGCTTAGCAGGGTCTCAAAACACCGGGGAGCTGTTTTTT. Amino acids: CASSLAGSQNTGELFF. This chain connects TRBV7-6 to TRBJ2-2, with D hard to call. CDR3 size: 16 residues. CDR1 and CDR2 from the germline V gene are SGHVS and FNYEAQ. With 0 bases removed from V and 2 bases from J, the gap between germline ends came to 10 bases.

The chain employs TRBV30 and TRBJ1-5; D may be TRBD1 (6 bases). The CDR3 has 14 amino acids. Germline V lookup: CDR1 GTSNPN, CDR2 SVGIG (reference sequence). With 1 base removed from V and 6 bases from J, the gap between germline ends came to 13 bases. CDR3 sequence reads: CAWSDGQGLQPQHF. DNA for the CDR3: TGTGCCTGGAGTGACGGCCAGGGGCTTCAGCCCCAGCATTTT. Using reference TRBV30 and TRBJ1-5 for the parts outside the CDR3, the full variable domain is SQTIHQWPATLVQPVGSPLSLECTVEGTSNPNLYWYRQAAGRGLQLLFYSVGIGQISSEVPQNLSASRPQDRQFILSSKKLLLSDSGFYLCAWSDGQGLQPQHFGDGTRLSIL.

The chain couples TRBV7-9 to TRBJ1-2; D remains ambiguous. Germline CDR1 reads SEHNR; CDR2 reads FQNEAQ (reference sequence). This CDR3 is 13 amino acids long. V was cut by 7 bases and J by 10 bases, with 19 bases left in between. DNA for the CDR3: TGTGCCAGCACCTGGGGTGGGAGGGAATCCTACACCTTC. It encodes CASTWGGRESYTF.

About this clone itself: The sample has other DNA sequences that encode this CDR3 too. This chain uses TRBV28 with TRBJ2-5; no firm D call. V dropped 6 bases and J dropped 1 base, with 6 bases sitting between them. Germline V lookup: CDR1 MDHEN, CDR2 SYDVKM. This CDR3 spans 12 amino acids. The CDR3 DNA sequence: TGTGCCAGCAGCAGGCTCCAAGAGACCCAGTACTTC. Its translation: CASSRLQETQYF.

The chain couples TRBV18 to TRBJ1-4; no definite D call. V dropped 3 bases and J dropped 8 bases, with 13 bases sitting between them. The CDR3 has 14 amino acids. CDR1 and CDR2 from the germline V gene are KGHSH and LQKENI. The CDR3 loop is CASSPLEGGEKLFF. For the CDR3, the DNA is TGTGCCAGCTCACCCTTGGAAGGTGGGGAAAAACTGTTTTTT.

In regard to this clone: At one end, the junction sequence differs from germline, possibly due to a read error. This sequence joins TRBV28 and TRBJ1-1; D is perhaps TRBD1 (5 bases). The CDR3 has 15 residues. Germline CDR1 and CDR2: MDHEN and SYDVKM. The CDR3 DNA reads as TGTGCCAGCAGTTATAGGGCAGCAGGGAACGCTGAAGCTTTCTTT. It translates to CASSYRAAGNAEAFF.